A selection of T cell receptor beta chains follows, all from one sample in a study of T cell responses to AZD1222 COVID-19 vaccine. The repertoire was sequenced with immunoSEQ multiplex PCR; TCRdb's copy has only in-frame clones and lacks some. The table shows some 110,000 clones, with 75% to 90% occurring only once. The source was peripheral blood, collected 28 days after the second AZD1222 dose. The source of these receptors is an adult who received the AZD1222 COVID-19 vaccine. The CDR3 runs from the conserved cysteine through the conserved F or W. For some rows the clone size is stated as once, few or many, or as a class when expanded; others skip it.

J gene | clone size | V gene | CDR3 protein
TRBJ2-7 | . | TRBV10-1 | CASSGSLEQYF
TRBJ1-5 | . | TRBV11-2 | CASSLGGGPQHF
TRBJ2-3 | . | TRBV11-2 | CASSPIRRGLAGEVDTQYF
TRBJ2-1 | . | TRBV11-2 | CASSLGQTSSYNEQFF
TRBJ1-4 | . | TRBV19 | CASSDGQYEKLFF
TRBJ2-6 | once | TRBV30 | CAASNSGANVLTF
TRBJ1-6 | . | TRBV2 | CASRLLRGGSPLHF
TRBJ1-1 | . | TRBV6-2/TRBV6-3 | CASSLDRVGTEAFF
TRBJ2-2 | . | TRBV19 | CASIKVGQGAGELFF
TRBJ1-1 | . | TRBV18 | CASSPQQVEAFF
TRBJ1-1 | . | TRBV19 | CASTRTGENTEAFF
TRBJ2-7 | . | TRBV12-3/TRBV12-4 | CASRTGGSYEQYF
TRBJ2-1 | . | TRBV30 | CAWRGSHNEQFF
TRBJ2-1 | . | TRBV27 | CASSLGLANEQFF
TRBJ1-3 | . | TRBV7-2 | CASSLSGAGNTIYF
TRBJ2-1 | . | TRBV11-2 | CASSLASGGTYNEQFF
TRBJ1-3 | . | TRBV11-2 | CASSPQGVSGNTIYF
TRBJ1-5 | once | TRBV19 | CASRMTGDGGNQPQHF
TRBJ1-5 | . | TRBV30 | CAWSGRGEQPQHF
TRBJ2-2 | . | TRBV7-3 | CASSPWAHMGPTAGGAGELFF
TRBJ2-2 | once | TRBV2 | CASRRSGELFF
TRBJ1-2 | . | TRBV28 | CASSLQQGRYGYTF
TRBJ2-5 | . | TRBV10-3 | CAIRGGEGGQETQYF
TRBJ1-4 | . | TRBV5-1 | CASSPGGVGEKLFF
TRBJ2-7 | . | TRBV2 | CASSGGYEQYF
TRBJ2-3 | . | TRBV5-1 | CASSPGTSGYTDTQYF
TRBJ1-2 | once | TRBV30 | CAWRKQGAINYGYTF
TRBJ1-2 | . | TRBV28 | CASSPLAGDYGYTF
TRBJ1-6 | . | TRBV6-5 | CASRQTGTNSPLHF
TRBJ2-7 | . | TRBV30 | CAFSRESSYEQYF